These 28 T cell receptor beta chains were sequenced from one sample in a study of neurological immune-mediated disorders (dated by TCRdb to the late 2010s). Receptors were amplified or captured by 5' RACE. The sequencing machine was an Illumina HiSeq 2500. TCRdb reran the public reads through fastp at Q25 and MiXCR, keeping productive beta chains. All rows with the same CDR3 protein become a single entry with the most common DNA and genes. Here the sample has approximately 50,000 distinct CDR3 sequences; around 10% occur a single time. The ten largest clones take up roughly 5% of the sample. Source material: PBMCs. These receptors originate from a man in his sixties or seventies with HTLV-1-associated myelopathy (HAM/TSP).

In regard to this clonotype: One base away lies a much larger clone, so this may be a sequencing read error. This sequence joins TRBV6-5 and TRBJ2-1, with 10 bases aligning to TRBD2. CDR1 and CDR2 from the germline V gene are MNHEY and SVGAGI. CDR3 length: 15 residues. CDR3 nucleotides: TGTACCAGCAGTTTAACTAGCGGGAACTACAATGAGCAGTTCTTC. This gives the protein CTSSLTSGNYNEQFF.

This clonotype was seen many times. The genes are TRBV5-1 and TRBJ1-1; no clear D gene. Trimming took off 5 bases at V and 8 bases at J, with 19 bases between the two ends. The CDR3 is made up of 14 amino acids. Per germline, CDR1 SGHRS and CDR2 YFSETQ. DNA of the CDR3: TGCGCCAGCAGACCGAAACCAGACACCCTGGAAGCTTTCTTT. The encoded protein is CASRPKPDTLEAFF.

This clonotype has a count of ten or more. The rearrangement uses TRBV24-1 and TRBJ2-1; D not resolved. This CDR3 is 13 amino acids long. The germline V gene encodes CDR1 KGHDR and CDR2 SFDVKD. Between the trimmed V and J ends, which lost 4 bases and 5 bases, there was a span of 8 bases. The CDR3 sequence is CATSEELNNEQFF. The CDR3 nucleotides are TGTGCCACCAGTGAGGAACTAAACAATGAGCAGTTCTTC.

The sample holds many counts of this clonotype. The chain links TRBV6-6 to TRBJ1-5; 10 positions match TRBD1. The CDR3 has 17 residues. V was clipped by 4 bases and J by 0 bases; unmatched bases: 6. Germline CDR1 reads MNHNY; CDR2 reads SVGAGI (reference sequence). This CDR3 reads CASSSGQGPYSNQPQHF. Written as DNA, the CDR3 is TGTGCCAGCAGTTCGGGACAGGGGCCTTATAGCAATCAGCCCCAGCATTTT.

Many counts were recorded for this clonotype. CDR3 nucleotide sequence: TGTGCCAGCAGCCGCCTCCCCTCCAGACAGATTGGGAACACTGAAGCTTTCTTT. This encodes CASSRLPSRQIGNTEAFF. V gene TRBV28 combines with J gene TRBJ1-1, with D possibly TRBD1 on 5 matching bases. Looked up from germline, CDR1 is MDHEN and CDR2 is SYDVKM. Trimming removed 6 bases from V and 1 base from J, with 24 bases in between. This CDR3 region has 18 residues.

This clonotype was detected many times. The V and J genes are TRBV12-3 or TRBV12-4 and TRBJ1-4; D may be TRBD1 (5 bases). V was pared by 6 bases and J by 0 bases, with 11 bases between. CDR3 length: 15 residues. CDR3 nucleotides: TGTGCCAGCAGGTCGTGGGGCACAACTAATGAAAAACTGTTTTTT. Protein product: CASRSWGTTNEKLFF.

With regard to this clonotype: Sequence at one end of the junction differs from germline and may be a read error. This chain uses TRBV6-6 with TRBJ1-5; a possible D gene is TRBD1 (5 bases). Germline-derived CDR1 and CDR2 are MNHNY and SVGAGI (reference sequence). This CDR3 comprises 14 residues. The CDR3 DNA sequence: TGTGGCAGCATGGACATTTATAGCAATCAGCCCCAGCATTTT. Protein product: CGSMDIYSNQPQHF.

In this sample, this clonotype turned up many times. V and J are TRBV25-1 and TRBJ2-5; TRBD2 agrees at 7 bases. Germline CDR1 and CDR2: MGHDK and SYGVNS. This CDR3 is 17 amino acids long. After removal of 2 bases from V and 4 bases from J, the junction contained 13 bases not matched to a gene. For the CDR3, the DNA is TGTGCCAGCAGTGAAGGTGGGGGGGGGACTCGGAGAGAGACCCAGTACTTC. Its protein product is CASSEGGGGTRRETQYF.

This clonotype has ten or more counts. The CDR3 DNA reads as TGTGCCAGCAGCCCGATGTCGGGAGGGAGGGACACCGGGGAGCTGTTTTTT. Encoded protein: CASSPMSGGRDTGELFF. This rearrangement joins TRBV7-3 to TRBJ2-2, with 8 bases matching TRBD2. The CDR3 runs 17 residues. Losses at the gene ends were 5 bases for V and 3 bases for J; bases not matched to a gene: 11. Germline V gives CDR1 SGHTA, CDR2 FQGTGA.

This clonotype was observed many times. V usage is TRBV7-3 and J usage is TRBJ1-1; D possibly corresponds to TRBD1 (5 bases). Per germline, CDR1 SGHTA and CDR2 FQGTGA. Trimming pared 2 bases from V and 5 bases from J, leaving 9 bases between. This CDR3 is 13 amino acids long. The CDR3 region has the DNA TGTGCCAGCAGCTTATCAGGGCAGACTGAAGCTTTCTTT. It specifies CASSLSGQTEAFF.

At least ten counts were recorded for this clonotype. The gene calls are TRBV7-9 and TRBJ1-2; tentatively, D is TRBD1 (5 bases). The V gene lost 4 bases and the J gene lost 3 bases, with 21 bases spanning the gap. From germline, CDR1 is SEHNR and CDR2 FQNEAQ (reference sequence). The CDR3 covers 17 residues. CDR3 region: CASSSNYAGLRYYGYTF. Written as DNA, the CDR3 is TGTGCCAGCAGCTCTAACTATGCAGGGCTAAGGTACTATGGCTACACCTTC.

With regard to this clonotype: Mismatch with germline at one junction end may stem from a read error. The chain uses TRBV5-6 and TRBJ2-7; no firm D call. The CDR3 extends over 13 amino acids. Germline values: CDR1 SGHDT, CDR2 YYEEEE. In DNA, the CDR3 is TGTGCCAGCGGCTTGGCGACATCGCACGAGCAGTACTTC. This sequence encodes CASGLATSHEQYF.

This clonotype was picked up many times. The chain joins TRBV24-1 to TRBJ2-2; TRBD1 or TRBD2 may be the D gene (5 bases each). Germline loops: CDR1 KGHDR, CDR2 SFDVKD. The CDR3 contains 13 residues. Trimming pared 8 bases from V and 8 bases from J, leaving 14 bases between. The CDR3 sequence is CATKGWRTGELFF. In nucleotides, the CDR3 is TGTGCCACCAAGGGGTGGAGGACAGGGGAGCTGTTTTTT.

This clonotype was seen a handful of times. This rearrangement joins TRBV5-1 to TRBJ2-3; 9 bases align to TRBD2. Losses at the gene ends were 6 bases for V and 2 bases for J; bases not matched to a gene: 7. This CDR3 comprises 15 residues. In germline, CDR1 is SGHRS, CDR2 YFSETQ. In DNA, the CDR3 is TGCGCCAGCACCATTAGCGGGAGAGACACAGATACGCAGTATTTT. This sequence encodes CASTISGRDTDTQYF.

This clonotype was detected ten times or more. The chain joins TRBV7-2 to TRBJ2-5, with a tentative D call TRBD2 (6 bases). The V gene's germline CDR1 is SGHTA and CDR2 FQGNSA. V dropped 7 bases and J dropped 4 bases, with 16 bases sitting between them. The CDR3 loop spans 14 amino acids. The CDR3 DNA is TGTGCCAGCAACTCCGTCGGAGGGAGAGAGACCCAGTACTTC. It specifies CASNSVGGRETQYF.

Ten or more counts support this clonotype. The chain is built from TRBV6-6 and TRBJ2-2, with TRBD2 matching over 9 bases. The CDR3 sequence is 20 residues long. The ends lost 0 bases at V and 4 bases at J; junction bases unmatched: 15. Germline V lookup: CDR1 MNHNY, CDR2 SVGAGI (reference sequence). This chain's CDR3 is CASSYSKGAAGGHVTGELFF. The CDR3 bases are TGTGCCAGCAGTTACTCGAAGGGGGCTGCGGGAGGGCACGTCACCGGGGAGCTGTTTTTT.

In this sample, this clonotype turned up a few times. Germline is not matched at one junction end, which may reflect a read error. This chain uses TRBV9 with TRBJ2-5, with D perhaps TRBD2 (6 bases). This CDR3 region has 14 residues. CDR1 and CDR2 from the germline V gene are SGDLS and YYNGEE. CDR3 DNA: TGTGCCAGCAGCCGGACGGGAGACCCAGAGACCCGGTACTTC. Translating gives CASSRTGDPETRYF.

This clonotype was counted many times. The genes are TRBV10-3 and TRBJ2-3; TRBD1 or TRBD2 may be the D gene (5 bases each). The germline V gene has CDR1 ENHRY and CDR2 SYGVKD. Trimming removed 2 bases at V and 2 bases at J, with 14 bases between. The CDR3 is 16 amino acids. For the CDR3, the DNA is TGTGCCATCAGTGAGCGAGGGACGGAACCCACAGATACGCAGTATTTT. Translation gives CAISERGTEPTDTQYF.

The sample holds many counts of this clonotype. This sequence joins TRBV5-1 and TRBJ1-2; D unclear. This CDR3 has 15 residues. Germline values: CDR1 SGHRS, CDR2 YFSETQ. The ends were cut back, 0 bases at V and 4 bases at J, with 13 bases in the middle. CDR3 amino acids: CASSLASTSSYGYTF. The CDR3 coding sequence is TGCGCCAGCAGCTTGGCCTCGACGAGTTCCTATGGCTACACCTTC.

This clonotype was picked up many times. V gene TRBV28 combines with J gene TRBJ2-5; perhaps TRBD2 as D (6 bases). Germline-derived CDR1 and CDR2 are MDHEN and SYDVKM. The CDR3 totals 16 residues. V lost 4 bases and J lost 5, with 20 bases in between. The CDR3 here is CASSSRAGIAHETQYF. Written as DNA, the CDR3 is TGTGCCAGCAGTTCCCGAGCGGGTATAGCGCATGAGACCCAGTACTTC.

This clonotype was observed at least ten times. This chain uses TRBV7-2 with TRBJ2-3; D tentatively fits TRBD1 or TRBD2 (5 bases each). The CDR3 runs to 14 residues. CDR1 SGHTA and CDR2 FQGNSA come from the germline V gene. V dropped 5 bases and J dropped 5 bases, with 14 bases sitting between them. The CDR3 spells CASSPGTGGDTQYF. DNA for the CDR3: TGTGCCAGCAGCCCGGGGACCGGCGGAGATACGCAGTATTTT.

The chain uses TRBV20-1 and TRBJ1-1; D not resolved. Trimming removed 3 bases from V and 1 base from J, with 6 bases in between. Germline V gene lookup returns CDR1 DFQATT and CDR2 SNEGSKA (reference sequence). CDR3 length equals 12 residues. DNA for the CDR3: TGCAGTGCTAGGACACCGAACACTGAAGCTTTCTTT. Protein: CSARTPNTEAFF.

This clonotype showed up many times. The J gene is TRBJ1-6, the V gene TRBV12-3 or TRBV12-4; D is undetermined. Trimming took off 2 bases at V and 5 bases at J, with 7 bases between the two ends. CDR3 length equals 14 residues. The CDR3 protein is CASSLRGDNSPLHF. DNA of the CDR3: TGTGCCAGCAGTTTAAGAGGAGATAATTCACCCCTCCACTTT.

Many counts were recorded for this clonotype. J is TRBJ2-1 and V is TRBV7-8, with 7 bases that match TRBD1. Per the germline V gene, CDR1 is SGHVS and CDR2 is FQNEAQ. V shed 5 bases, J shed 5 bases, and the junction held 3 bases outside the gene matches. There are 13 residues in the CDR3. In nucleotides, the CDR3 is TGTGCCAGCAGCCTCGGGACAGACAATGAGCAGTTCTTC. It codes for CASSLGTDNEQFF.

This clonotype was detected many times. The V call is TRBV20-1, the J call TRBJ2-3; weak D call: TRBD2 (6 bases). Trimming removed 0 bases at V and 5 bases at J, with 15 bases between. This CDR3 is built from 15 residues. CDR1 is DFQATT and CDR2 is SNEGSKA in the germline V gene (reference sequence). CDR3 loop: CSARDPTSRGDTQYF. Written as DNA, the CDR3 is TGCAGTGCTAGAGACCCGACTAGTAGGGGAGATACGCAGTATTTT.

This clonotype was found many times. V usage is TRBV29-1 and J usage is TRBJ1-1, with D unresolved. This CDR3 has 11 amino acids. CDR1 is SQVTM, CDR2 ANQGSEA, per germline. The V and J ends lost 4 bases and 6 bases respectively, with 9 bases between them. DNA for the CDR3: TGCAGCGTTGCGAGAATAGCTGAAGCTTTCTTT. Its protein is CSVARIAEAFF.

This clonotype was detected many times. V is TRBV20-1 and J is TRBJ2-3; TRBD2 matches at 8 bases. CDR3 length: 12 residues. Germline CDR1 reads DFQATT; CDR2 reads SNEGSKA (reference sequence). V dropped 7 bases and J dropped 5; count of bases not matched to a gene: 5. CDR3: CSVGGGGDTQYF. The CDR3 coding sequence is TGCAGTGTCGGGGGGGGGGGAGATACGCAGTATTTT.

This clonotype occurred many times. The chain uses TRBV7-9 and TRBJ2-7; perhaps D is TRBD1 or TRBD2 (5 bases each). CDR1 is SEHNR, CDR2 FQNEAQ, per germline (reference sequence). The CDR3 runs to 15 residues. Deletions cut 4 bases from V and 4 bases from J, with 17 bases between. The DNA of the CDR3 is TGTGCCAGCAGCTGGGGACGGGAAAGGAGATACGAGCAGTACTTC. Amino acids: CASSWGRERRYEQYF.